The rows below give T cell receptor beta chains drawn from one sample of a study of low-dose radiotherapy and immunotherapy resistance in tumors. TCRdb used MiXCR to reprocess the reads, holding one entry per CDR3 protein. The data hold about 84,000 distinct CDR3 sequences, with roughly 17% observed a single time. The source material was PBMCs, sampled after low-dose radiotherapy plus immunotherapy. The source is a male donor with prostate cancer. CDR3s include the opening cysteine and the closing phenylalanine or tryptophan. The D gene is left open where the match is weak. Only some rows state a clone size, as once, few, many or a class for expanded clones.

v_gene,abundance,d_gene,j_gene,CDR3nt,CDR3aa
TRBV7-2,many,TRBD1,TRBJ1-1,TGTGCCAGCAGCTCAGGCTCCGACAGGGTACGGGCTGAAGCTTTCTTT,CASSSGSDRVRAEAFF
TRBV18,many,NA,TRBJ2-5,TGTGCCAGCTCACTCTCCCTTCGGCGGGGCTCACAAGAGACCCAGTACTTC,CASSLSLRRGSQETQYF
TRBV6-6,many,NA,TRBJ2-7,TGTGCCAGCAGTTTGACTGTAGCCTACGAGCAGTACTTC,CASSLTVAYEQYF
TRBV5-1,many,NA,TRBJ2-7,TGCGCCAGCGGCCCCGACTCGGGGGTATACGAGCAGTACTTC,CASGPDSGVYEQYF
TRBV5-4,NA,NA,TRBJ2-1,TGTGCCAGCAGCCTCCTCGGTGAGCAGTTCTTC,CASSLLGEQFF
TRBV5-6,many,NA,TRBJ1-1,TGTGCCAGCAGCTTGGCTTCGGAGTGGGTCGCTGAAGCTTTCTTT,CASSLASEWVAEAFF
TRBV19,once,NA,TRBJ1-5,TGTGCCAGTAGTATCACCCCAGGGAATCAGCCCCAGCATTTT,CASSITPGNQPQHF
TRBV29-1,medium-sized,TRBD2,TRBJ2-1,TGCAGCGGGACTAGCGGGAGTTCTGAGCAGTTCTTC,CSGTSGSSEQFF
TRBV20-1,many,TRBD2,TRBJ2-2,TGCAGTGCTAGAGTTCTGGGGGCGGGAGGAACCACCGGGGAGCTGTTTTTT,CSARVLGAGGTTGELFF
TRBV30,many,TRBD2,TRBJ2-7,TGTGCCTGGAGATTAGCGGGAGGGCCTCGGGAGCAGTACTTC,CAWRLAGGPREQYF
TRBV5-1,many,NA,TRBJ2-3,TGCGCCAGCAGCTCGCTGGAACACACAGATACGCAGTATTTT,CASSSLEHTDTQYF
TRBV9,many,NA,TRBJ1-2,TGTGCCAGCAGCGTAAGGGGGGGGTTAGGGAGCTACACCTTC,CASSVRGGLGSYTF
TRBV11-2,many,TRBD1,TRBJ2-1,TGTGCCAGCAGCTCTGGACAGGGGAGTTTTGAGCAGTTCTTC,CASSSGQGSFEQFF
TRBV24-1,many,NA,TRBJ2-5,TGTGCCACCAGTGATTTGGGTTCAGGGTTGCAAGAGACCCAGTACTTC,CATSDLGSGLQETQYF
TRBV20-1,many,NA,TRBJ2-1,TGCAGTGCCCGTACGATAAACCACCTTGCCCACAATGAGCAGTTCTTC,CSARTINHLAHNEQFF
TRBV13,many,NA,TRBJ2-1,TGTGCCAGCAGCACCGGGACATTAAGATCCAATGAGCAGTTCTTC,CASSTGTLRSNEQFF